The subject of this entry is one T cell receptor (beta chain). Its specificity is unknown. The second PCR ran about 7 to 12 cycles with a sample-barcoded 5' primer and J-beta primers. Unique molecular identifiers of 12 random nucleotides labeled each cDNA. TCRdb re-derived calls from the 5' RACE reads in MiXCR, one entry per CDR3 protein. The repertoire holds fewer than 2 million distinct CDR3 sequences, with about two fifths as singletons. The data are from a study of blood T cells in healthy people across ages. Trimming cost V 6 bases and J 4 bases, with 9 bases left between them. Germline V gene lookup returns CDR1 MNHEY and CDR2 SMNVEV (reference sequence). This CDR3 spans 12 amino acids. Notes on the study in general: Naive CD4+ cells and diversity were both higher in long-lived donors than in aged donors. Underestimates were what the diversity estimates from one million T cells were considered to be.

This receptor was identified in a human donor in good health. Sequencing was performed on blood. The rearrangement joins TRBV27 to TRBJ1-1; unclear D gene. CDR3 residues: CASREEGTEAFF. CDR3 in DNA: TGTGCCAGCAGAGAGGAGGGCACTGAAGCTTTCTTT.